This T cell receptor (beta chain) was profiled in a study of patients and donors after allogeneic stem cell transplantation (dated by TCRdb to the early 2020s). Library preparation was by RT-PCR. The sequencing machine was a NextSeq 550. Through fastp at Q25 and MiXCR, TCRdb rebuilt clones from the public reads, retaining in-frame beta chains. Each entry merges the rows of one CDR3 protein and shows their most common DNA and genes. Counted in this sample were 87,000 or so distinct CDR3 sequences; roughly 5.2% of them appeared once. Of the sample, 2.6% falls within the top ten clones. This clonotype appeared many times. The specificity of this receptor is unknown. No clone much larger than this one lies a single base away; base qualities are absent. Trimming leaves V shorter by 3 bases and J shorter by 3 bases, with the junction holding 5 bases beyond the gene matches. The CDR3 covers 15 residues, taking in both the cysteine and the phenylalanine. Only the CDR3 portion is preserved as DNA: 45 bases, with reading frame beginning at the first base.

The receptor was isolated from a human donor who was either an allogeneic HSCT recipient or a stem cell or donor lymphocyte infusion donor (not recorded which). It is not recorded whose cells these are; they may come from a transplant donor. The specimen sequenced was blood, either unsorted or a sorted T cell fraction (not recorded which). The sequence joins TRBV12-3 or TRBV12-4 to TRBJ2-1, and 7 junctional nucleotides match TRBD2. The CDR3 protein is CASSFGGVVYNEQFF. At the DNA level, the sequence is TGTGCCAGCAGTTTTGGGGGGGTGGTCTACAATGAGCAGTTCTTC.